This T cell receptor beta chain was captured in a study of patients and donors after allogeneic stem cell transplantation. TCRdb re-analysed the RT-PCR reads in MiXCR, keeping a single row per CDR3 protein. The sample shows fewer than 30,000 distinct CDR3 sequences, roughly 43% of them seen only once. V gave up 6 bases and J gave up 6 bases; unmatched junction bases: 8. The CDR3 has 14 amino acids. The specimen sequenced was blood, either unsorted or a sorted T cell fraction (not recorded which). The receptor was derived from a human donor who was either an allogeneic HSCT recipient or a stem cell or donor lymphocyte infusion donor (not recorded which). It is not recorded whose cells these are; they may come from a transplant donor. The chain combines TRBV12-3 or TRBV12-4 with TRBJ2-1; 7 positions agree with TRBD1. The CDR3 DNA follows: TGTGCCAGCAGCGAGGTGGCAGGGGGCAATGAGCAGTTCTTC. It is translated as CASSEVAGGNEQFF.